This note documents a single T cell receptor (beta chain) sequence. Its cognate antigen is unknown. PCR was performed using 60 Vbeta and 13 Jbeta primers. Generated by immunoSEQ multiplex PCR, the TCRdb table keeps only in-frame clones and is missing some. The sample records approximately 170,000 clones, 65% to 85% being singletons. The sample originates from a study of cytomegalovirus exposure and HLA in healthy donors. Study overall: Early release data held 85 million to 95 million unique TCRs from HLA-typed donors. Of roughly 400 genotyped donors, about 81% clustered with self-reported Caucasian donors. General observations from the study: A cluster of highly shared sequence variants was likely a sequencing artifact.

CDR1 and CDR2 (germline): SGHAT, FQNNGV. CDR3 length: 15 amino acids. V lost 0 bases to trimming and J lost 5 bases, with 11 bases between them. This sequence was found in a woman aged 18-35 years in good health and CMV-seronegative. The chain combines TRBV11-2 with TRBJ1-5; D remains ambiguous. The sample consisted of PBMCs. The CDR3 sequence: CASSLDRHEHQPQHF. The CDR3 DNA is TGTGCCAGCAGCTTAGACAGACACGAACATCAGCCCCAGCATTTT.